The T cell receptor (beta chain) described here comes from a study of cytomegalovirus exposure and HLA in healthy donors. Looking at the study overall: The same platform used for the 650 to 850 first-cohort repertoires was also used for the 120 or so validation repertoires, as a later analysis reported.

With regard to this clone: Antigen specificity is unknown.

Study-wide results and limits: Subsequent analysis of the 95 to 150 validation repertoires found a tendency for first-cohort TCR clusters to co-occur. Some public TCRs appeared in many individuals, while most sequences were rare. Confirmation was obtained in vitro that a few CMV-associated chains are specific for CMV antigens.

Germline loops: CDR1 LNHNV, CDR2 YYDKDF (reference sequence). The CDR3 totals 15 residues. Unmatched junction bases numbered 3, after V lost 1 base and J lost 7 bases. Assay used: immunoSEQ multiplex PCR; TCRdb lists only in-frame clones, some missing. The sample consists of over 150,000 clones, approximately 86% of them appearing once. The chain uses TRBV15 and TRBJ1-5; TRBD1 matches at 11 bases. The material sequenced was PBMCs. The sequence was obtained from a man aged 18-30 years in good health and CMV-seropositive. CDR3 in DNA: TGTGCCACCAGCAGAGGGACAGGGGGCTACCAGCCCCAGCATTTT. Encoded protein: CATSRGTGGYQPQHF.